This TCR beta chain was profiled in a study of blood T cells in healthy people across ages (dated by TCRdb to the mid-2010s). About the study as a whole: In model experiments, template switching captured roughly one uniquely barcoded TCR beta cDNA molecule for every two T cells. The study analyzed two additional independent replicas of 1 million unique cDNA reads from the same blood draw for two donors, one aged 18 to 30 and one aged 80 or older. To avoid experimental bias, donors of different ages were distributed randomly across sequencing lanes. The study measured age-related changes in TCR beta repertoire diversity using deep sequencing normalized with unique cDNA molecular identifiers. Four age groups were formed from the donors: young (average roughly 15 years), middle-aged (less than 40), aged (under 70) and long-lived (82).

The donors were roughly 38 Caucasian individuals from Russia, aged roughly 6 to 100 years, who were systemically healthy. Approximately 9 milliliters of peripheral blood were collected from each donor into EDTA-treated Vacutainer tubes. Ficoll-Paque density-gradient centrifugation was used to isolate PBMCs, with at least 7 million per sample. Total RNA was extracted from PBMCs with Trizol reagent, with at least 5 micrograms obtained per sample. For every donor, an aliquot of PBMCs went through flow cytometry to measure the percentages of naive CD45RAhigh/CD27high T cells. Notes on this clonotype: There is no known antigen for this receptor. No much larger clone is present one base from it, and per-base qualities are unavailable.

Library prep was done by 5' RACE. Sequencing was carried out with an Illumina HiSeq 2500. A second PCR of about 6 to 11 cycles was run with a J-beta primer mix and a sample-barcoded 5' primer. Each TCR beta cDNA molecule received a unique molecular identifier from a template-switch 5' adaptor carrying 12 random nucleotides. Each sample yielded at least 2.5 million CDR3-containing paired-end reads. The Mint cDNA synthesis kit, primed by a TRBC-specific oligonucleotide, was used to synthesize first-strand cDNA from all RNA. After uracil-DNA glycosylase treatment, a first 18-cycle PCR used universal primers M1SS and BC2_uni_R on all cDNA. The source study handled its data this way. Normalization of each sample was performed by random selection of 1 million high-quality reads, each carrying a distinct molecular identifier. Instead of being binned into consensus sequences, reads that shared molecular identifiers were thrown out. MiTCR, run with a Q25 quality threshold and the strictest error-elimination algorithm, handled CDR3 identification, clonotype clustering and error correction. Lower-bound total TCR beta diversity was estimated with a nonparametric unseen species model using Euler transformation. Using fastp at Q25 and MiXCR, TCRdb reprocessed the public reads and kept productive beta chains. Each record represents a unique CDR3 protein, reported with the most common genes and DNA among its rows. The V and J calls come from TCRdb's annotation, not from the publication. The sample table lists over 1,200,000 distinct CDR3 sequences, almost 60% of them with a count of one. In total, the top ten clones hold over 5.5% of the sample.

Taken from the germline V gene, the CDR1 and CDR2 loops are MNHEY and SVGEGT. The CDR3 runs 16 amino acids, cysteine and phenylalanine included. The kept DNA is CDR3 alone, 48 bases in frame from the first base. The paper as a whole reports these results and caveats: There was a strong correlation between observed TCR beta diversity and the percentage of naive T cells measured by flow cytometry. Bulk unsorted PBMC profiling prevented conclusive comparison of naive and antigen-experienced compartments. Observed TCR beta diversity per million T cells fell roughly linearly with age, and a significant reduction was already apparent by age around 39. Because the CMV infection status of the donors was unknown, age-related changes in expanded clonotypes may potentially have been confounded. Compared with the aged group, more naive CD4+ T cells, fewer expanded clones and increased TCR diversity were shown by the long-lived group, suggesting age selection. Estimates of total diversity from one million sequenced T cells were regarded as lower bounds and underestimates.

Sequenced material: blood. The TCR was taken from a man aged 18-30 years in good health. The chain couples TRBV6-2 or TRBV6-3 to TRBJ2-4, and TRBD2 matches 12 of the central bases. The J call may be in error: the DNA end matches TRBJ2-7 better. CDR3 protein: CASSLRLAGAIYEQYF. The nucleotide sequence is given as TGTGCCAGCAGTTTGCGACTAGCGGGGGCCATCTACGAGCAGTACTTC.